Included here is one T cell receptor (beta chain) sequence, with context. The data were taken from a study of blood T cell repertoires in COVID-19. In the study overall: Spain, Italy and the United States supplied samples that represented acute and convalescent COVID-19. T cells, B-cell-depleted T cells, or PBMCs supplied cDNA or gDNA.

In the original processing: The authors estimated nucleated cell counts from reference gene primer amplification. Data came from immunoSEQ multiplex PCR; TCRdb stores just in-frame clones and leaves some out. The V and J calls and the clone size are those of that table, but D and trimming were determined from the DNA. The table lists 210,000 or so clones, 80% to 90% of them singletons, with 2% to 3% in the top ten. Per the germline V gene, CDR1 is GTSNPN and CDR2 is SVGIG (reference sequence). The CDR3 totals 14 residues. V shed 2 bases, J shed 5 bases, and the junction held 7 bases outside the gene matches. During active infection, Seattle patients enrolled and were then monitored through disease.

Sequenced sample: peripheral blood. This sequence joins TRBV30 and TRBJ1-2, with 8 bases identical to TRBD1. This receptor was taken from a man younger than 40 with COVID-19, enrolled during active disease. The CDR3 is CAWSSGTGFYGYTF. DNA of the CDR3: TGTGCCTGGAGTTCGGGGACAGGCTTTTATGGCTACACCTTC.